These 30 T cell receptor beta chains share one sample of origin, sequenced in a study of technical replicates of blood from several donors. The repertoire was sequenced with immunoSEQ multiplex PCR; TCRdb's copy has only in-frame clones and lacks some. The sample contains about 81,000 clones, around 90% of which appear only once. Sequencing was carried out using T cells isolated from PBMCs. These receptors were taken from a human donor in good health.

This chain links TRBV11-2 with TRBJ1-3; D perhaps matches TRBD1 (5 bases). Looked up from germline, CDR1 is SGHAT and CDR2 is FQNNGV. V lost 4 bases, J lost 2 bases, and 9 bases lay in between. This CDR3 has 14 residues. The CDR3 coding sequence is TGTGCCAGCAGCTCAGGGTTTGCTGGAAACACCATATATTTT. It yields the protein CASSSGFAGNTIYF.

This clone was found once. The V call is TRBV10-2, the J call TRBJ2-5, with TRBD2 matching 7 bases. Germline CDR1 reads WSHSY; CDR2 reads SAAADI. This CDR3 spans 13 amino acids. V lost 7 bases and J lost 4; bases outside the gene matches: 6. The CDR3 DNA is TGCGCCAGCATGCTCCCGGGAGGAGAGACCCAGTACTTC. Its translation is CASMLPGGETQYF.

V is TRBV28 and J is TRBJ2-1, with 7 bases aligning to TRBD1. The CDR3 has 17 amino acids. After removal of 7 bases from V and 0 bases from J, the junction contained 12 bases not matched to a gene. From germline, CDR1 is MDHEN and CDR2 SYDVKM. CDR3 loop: CASTMHKGTASYNEQFF. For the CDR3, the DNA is TGTGCCAGCACAATGCATAAGGGGACAGCCTCCTACAATGAGCAGTTCTTC.

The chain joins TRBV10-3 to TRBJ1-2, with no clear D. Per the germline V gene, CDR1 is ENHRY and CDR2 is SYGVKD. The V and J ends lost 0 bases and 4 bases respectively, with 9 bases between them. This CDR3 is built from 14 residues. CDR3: CAISESEAPYGYTF. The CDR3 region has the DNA TGTGCCATCAGTGAGTCCGAAGCCCCCTATGGCTACACCTTC.

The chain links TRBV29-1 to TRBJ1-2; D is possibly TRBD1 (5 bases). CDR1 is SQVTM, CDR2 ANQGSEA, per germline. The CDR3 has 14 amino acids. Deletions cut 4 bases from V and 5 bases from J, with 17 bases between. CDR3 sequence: CSVGPLGAGYGYTF. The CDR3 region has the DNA TGCAGCGTTGGGCCTTTAGGGGCGGGATATGGCTACACCTTC.

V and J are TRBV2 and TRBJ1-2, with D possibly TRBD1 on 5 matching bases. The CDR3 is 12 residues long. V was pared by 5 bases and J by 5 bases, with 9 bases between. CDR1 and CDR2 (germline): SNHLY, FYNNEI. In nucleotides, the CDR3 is TGTGCCAGCAGTCCCAGGGATTATGGCTACACCTTC. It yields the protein CASSPRDYGYTF.

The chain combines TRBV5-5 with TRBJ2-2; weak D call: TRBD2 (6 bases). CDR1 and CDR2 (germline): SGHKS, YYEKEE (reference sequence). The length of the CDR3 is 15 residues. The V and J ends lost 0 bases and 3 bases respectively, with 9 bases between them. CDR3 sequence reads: CASSLEGTYTGELFF. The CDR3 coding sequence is TGTGCCAGCAGCTTGGAGGGGACTTACACCGGGGAGCTGTTTTTT.

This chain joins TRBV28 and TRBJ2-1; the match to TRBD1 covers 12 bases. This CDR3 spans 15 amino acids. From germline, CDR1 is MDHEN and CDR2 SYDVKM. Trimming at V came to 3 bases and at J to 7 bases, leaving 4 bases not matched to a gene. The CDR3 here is CASSFGTGGWNEQFF. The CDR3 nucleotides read TGTGCCAGCAGTTTTGGGACAGGGGGCTGGAATGAGCAGTTCTTC.

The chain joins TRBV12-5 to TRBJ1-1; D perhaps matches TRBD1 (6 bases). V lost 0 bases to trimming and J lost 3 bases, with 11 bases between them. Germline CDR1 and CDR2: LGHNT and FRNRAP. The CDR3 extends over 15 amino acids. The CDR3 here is CASGLVGGRDTEAFF. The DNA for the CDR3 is TGTGCTAGTGGTTTGGTAGGGGGTCGGGACACTGAAGCTTTCTTT.

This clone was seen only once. This CDR3 reads CATFHRASNTGELFF. The CDR3 region has the DNA TGTGCCACCTTTCACAGGGCCTCGAACACCGGGGAGCTGTTTTTT. The V call is TRBV6-1, the J call TRBJ2-2, with a weak D call TRBD1 (6 bases). This CDR3 has 15 residues. Trimming pared 10 bases from V and 0 bases from J, leaving 15 bases between. CDR1 MNHNS and CDR2 SASEGT come from the germline V gene.

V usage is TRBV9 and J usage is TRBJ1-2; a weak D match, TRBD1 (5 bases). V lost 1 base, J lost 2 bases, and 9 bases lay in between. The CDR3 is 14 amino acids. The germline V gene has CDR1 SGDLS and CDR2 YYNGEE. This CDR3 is CASSVLGGNYGYTF. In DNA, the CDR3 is TGTGCCAGCAGCGTACTCGGGGGGAACTATGGCTACACCTTC. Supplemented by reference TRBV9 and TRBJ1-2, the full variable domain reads DSGVTQTPKHLITATGQRVTLRCSPRSGDLSVYWYQQSLDQGLQFLIQYYNGEERAKGNILERFSAQQFPDLHSELNLSSLELGDSALYFCASSVLGGNYGYTFGSGTRLTVV.

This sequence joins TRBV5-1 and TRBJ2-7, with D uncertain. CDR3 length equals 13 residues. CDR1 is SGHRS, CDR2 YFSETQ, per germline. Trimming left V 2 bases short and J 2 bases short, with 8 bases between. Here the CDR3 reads CASSLDWTYEQYF. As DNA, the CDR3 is TGCGCCAGCAGCTTAGACTGGACCTACGAGCAGTACTTC.

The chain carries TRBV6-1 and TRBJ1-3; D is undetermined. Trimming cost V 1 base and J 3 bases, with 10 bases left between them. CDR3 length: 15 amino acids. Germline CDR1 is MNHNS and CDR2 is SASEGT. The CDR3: CASSEGSGGGNTIYF. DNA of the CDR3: TGTGCCAGCAGTGAAGGCAGTGGCGGTGGAAACACCATATATTTT.

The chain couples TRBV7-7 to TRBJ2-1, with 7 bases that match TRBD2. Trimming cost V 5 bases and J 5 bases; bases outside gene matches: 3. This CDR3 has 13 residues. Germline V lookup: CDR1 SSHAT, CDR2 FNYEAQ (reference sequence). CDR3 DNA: TGTGCCAGCAGCGGGGGGGTCGACAATGAGCAGTTCTTC. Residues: CASSGGVDNEQFF.

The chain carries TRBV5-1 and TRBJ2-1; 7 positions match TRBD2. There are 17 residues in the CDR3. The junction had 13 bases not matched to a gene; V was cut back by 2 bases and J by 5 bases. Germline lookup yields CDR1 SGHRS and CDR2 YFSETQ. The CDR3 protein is CASSFPSSGVFNNEQFF. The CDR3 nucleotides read TGCGCCAGCAGCTTTCCGTCCAGCGGGGTGTTCAACAATGAGCAGTTCTTC.

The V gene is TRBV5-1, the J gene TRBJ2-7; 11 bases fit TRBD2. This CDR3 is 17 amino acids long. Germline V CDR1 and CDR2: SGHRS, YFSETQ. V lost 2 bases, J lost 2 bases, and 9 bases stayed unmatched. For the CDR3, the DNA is TGCGCCAGCAGCTTCTCCCCTCTAGCGGGAGGACCCTACGAGCAGTACTTC. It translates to CASSFSPLAGGPYEQYF.

CDR3 coding DNA: TGTGCCAGCAGCCAAGATGGCGGGACTAGCGACTACGAGCAGTACTTC. Translated, it gives CASSQDGGTSDYEQYF. The chain uses TRBV4-2 and TRBJ2-7, with 10 bases aligning to TRBD2. The CDR3 length is 16 residues. Germline V gene lookup returns CDR1 LGHNA and CDR2 YNFKEQ. Losses at the gene ends were 0 bases for V and 3 bases for J; bases not matched to a gene: 5.

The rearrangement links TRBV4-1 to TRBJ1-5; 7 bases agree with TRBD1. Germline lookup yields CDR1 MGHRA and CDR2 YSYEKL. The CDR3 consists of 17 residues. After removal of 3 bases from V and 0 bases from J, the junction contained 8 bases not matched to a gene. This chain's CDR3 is CASSQNRDSYSNQPQHF. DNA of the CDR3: TGCGCCAGCAGCCAGAATCGGGACAGTTATAGCAATCAGCCCCAGCATTTT.

For the CDR3, the DNA is TGTGCCAGCAGTCGGACAGGGGAAAAACTGTTTTTT. Protein sequence: CASSRTGEKLFF. The V and J genes are TRBV11-2 and TRBJ1-4, with 8 bases that match TRBD1. The CDR3 covers 12 residues. With V trimmed by 6 bases and J by 8 bases, 2 bases remained unmatched. Germline CDR1 SGHAT, CDR2 FQNNGV.

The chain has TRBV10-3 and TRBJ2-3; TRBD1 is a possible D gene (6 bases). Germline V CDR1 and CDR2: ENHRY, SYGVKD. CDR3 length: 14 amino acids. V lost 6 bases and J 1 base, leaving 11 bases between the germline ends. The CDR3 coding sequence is TGTGCCATCAGGATGACAGGAGGCACAGATACGCAGTATTTT. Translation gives CAIRMTGGTDTQYF.

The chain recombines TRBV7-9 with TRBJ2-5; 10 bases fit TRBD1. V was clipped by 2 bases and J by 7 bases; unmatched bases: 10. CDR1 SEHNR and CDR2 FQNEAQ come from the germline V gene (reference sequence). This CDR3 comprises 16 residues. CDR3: CASSLKGQGRTGTQYF. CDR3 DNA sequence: TGTGCCAGCAGCTTAAAGGGACAGGGGCGGACGGGGACCCAGTACTTC.

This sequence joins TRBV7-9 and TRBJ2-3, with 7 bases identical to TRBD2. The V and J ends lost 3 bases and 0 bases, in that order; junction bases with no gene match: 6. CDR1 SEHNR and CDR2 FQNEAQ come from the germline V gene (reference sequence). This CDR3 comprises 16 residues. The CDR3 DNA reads TGTGCCAGCAGCTTTTTTAGCGGGTTGAGCACAGATACGCAGTATTTT. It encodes CASSFFSGLSTDTQYF.

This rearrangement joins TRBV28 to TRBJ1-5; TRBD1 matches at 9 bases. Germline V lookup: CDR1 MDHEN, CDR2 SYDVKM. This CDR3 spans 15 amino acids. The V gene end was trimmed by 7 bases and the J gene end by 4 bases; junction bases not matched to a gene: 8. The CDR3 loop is CASTLGQGRNQPQHF. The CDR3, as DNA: TGTGCCAGCACCCTGGGACAGGGTCGGAATCAGCCCCAGCATTTT. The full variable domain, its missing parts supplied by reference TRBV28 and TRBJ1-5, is DVKVTQSSRYLVKRTGEKVFLECVQDMDHENMFWYRQDPGLGLRLIYFSYDVKMKEKGDIPEGYSVSREKKERFSLILESASTNQTSMYLCASTLGQGRNQPQHFGDGTRLSIL.

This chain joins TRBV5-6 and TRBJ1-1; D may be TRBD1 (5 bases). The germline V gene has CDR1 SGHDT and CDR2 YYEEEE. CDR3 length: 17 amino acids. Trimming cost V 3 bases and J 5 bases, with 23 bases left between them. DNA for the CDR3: TGTGCCAGCAGCTCCAAAATTGACCGGGGGAGAATTACTGAAGCTTTCTTT. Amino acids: CASSSKIDRGRITEAFF.

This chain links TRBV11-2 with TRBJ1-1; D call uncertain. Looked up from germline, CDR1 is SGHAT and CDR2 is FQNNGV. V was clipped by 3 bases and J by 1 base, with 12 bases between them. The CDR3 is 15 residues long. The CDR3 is CASSLFVRKNTEAFF. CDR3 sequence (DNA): TGTGCCAGCAGCTTGTTTGTGCGGAAGAACACTGAAGCTTTCTTT.

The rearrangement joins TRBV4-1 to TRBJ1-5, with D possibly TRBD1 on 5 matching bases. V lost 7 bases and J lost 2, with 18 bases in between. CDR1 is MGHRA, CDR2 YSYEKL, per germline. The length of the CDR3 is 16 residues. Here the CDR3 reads CASTSSGDGRNQPQHF. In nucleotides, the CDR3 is TGCGCCAGCACAAGTAGCGGGGACGGACGCAATCAGCCCCAGCATTTT.

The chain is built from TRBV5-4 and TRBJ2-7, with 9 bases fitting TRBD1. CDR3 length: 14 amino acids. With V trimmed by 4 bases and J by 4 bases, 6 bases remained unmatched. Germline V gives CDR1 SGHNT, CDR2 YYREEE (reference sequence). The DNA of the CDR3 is TGTGCCAGCAGCAAGGGACAGGGAATTTACGAGCAGTACTTC. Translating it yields CASSKGQGIYEQYF.

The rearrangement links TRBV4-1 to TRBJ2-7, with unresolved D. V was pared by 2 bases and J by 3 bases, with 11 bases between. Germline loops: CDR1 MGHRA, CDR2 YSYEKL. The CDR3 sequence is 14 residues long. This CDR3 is CASSQLLENYEQYF. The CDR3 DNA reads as TGCGCCAGCAGCCAACTGCTGGAGAACTACGAGCAGTACTTC.

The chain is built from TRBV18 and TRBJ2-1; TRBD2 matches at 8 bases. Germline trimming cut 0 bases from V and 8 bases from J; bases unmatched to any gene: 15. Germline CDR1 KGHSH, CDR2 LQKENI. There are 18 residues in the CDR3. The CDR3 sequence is CASSPPTGGGYGFYEQFF. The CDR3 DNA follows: TGTGCCAGCTCACCACCGACGGGGGGGGGCTATGGTTTCTATGAGCAGTTCTTC.

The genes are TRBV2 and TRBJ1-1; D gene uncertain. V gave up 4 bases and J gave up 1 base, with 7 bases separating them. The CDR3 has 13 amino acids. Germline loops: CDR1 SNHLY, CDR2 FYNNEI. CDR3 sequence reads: CASSGFKNTEAFF. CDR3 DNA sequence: TGTGCCAGCAGTGGTTTTAAGAACACTGAAGCTTTCTTT.